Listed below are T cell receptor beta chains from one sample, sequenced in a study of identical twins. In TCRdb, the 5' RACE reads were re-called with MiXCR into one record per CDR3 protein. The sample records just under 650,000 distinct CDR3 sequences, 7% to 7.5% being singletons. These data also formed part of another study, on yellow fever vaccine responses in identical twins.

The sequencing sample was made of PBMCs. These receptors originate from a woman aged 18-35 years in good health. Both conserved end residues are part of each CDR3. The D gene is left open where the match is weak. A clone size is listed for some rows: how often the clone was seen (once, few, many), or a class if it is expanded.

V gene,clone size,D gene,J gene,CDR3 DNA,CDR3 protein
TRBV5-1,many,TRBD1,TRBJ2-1,TGCGCCAGCAGCTTCGGGACAGGGAACAATGAGCAGTTCTTC,CASSFGTGNNEQFF
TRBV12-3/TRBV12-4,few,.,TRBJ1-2,TGTGCCAGCGACGAGATAGGGTCTGGCTATGGCTACACCTTC,CASDEIGSGYGYTF
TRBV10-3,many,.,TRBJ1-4,TGTGCCACAACCGGGACGGAAAATGAAAAACTGTTTTTT,CATTGTENEKLFF
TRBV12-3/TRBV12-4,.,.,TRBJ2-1,TGTGCCAGCAGTGACTCTGACAGGTTTCACGAGCAGTTCTTC,CASSDSDRFHEQFF
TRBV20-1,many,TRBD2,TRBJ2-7,TGCAGTGCTAGGCCGGGACTAACCTACGAGCAGTACTTC,CSARPGLTYEQYF
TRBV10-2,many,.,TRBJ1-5,TGCGCCAGCAGTGAGTCCCGCCAGCCCCAGCATTTT,CASSESRQPQHF
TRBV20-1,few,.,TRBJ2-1,TGCAGTGCTAGAGGAGGAGGGGAAAATGAGCAGTTCTTC,CSARGGGENEQFF
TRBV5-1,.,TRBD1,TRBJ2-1,TGCGCCAGCAGCTTAGGGGACAGCCTCTACAATGAGCAGTTCTTC,CASSLGDSLYNEQFF
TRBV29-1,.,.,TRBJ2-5,TGCAGCGTTGAAGTTCCCGGGGGCCAAGAGACCCAGTACTTC,CSVEVPGGQETQYF
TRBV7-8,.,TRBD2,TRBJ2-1,TGTGCCAGCAGCCCTAGCGGGAGTAGGGGTGAGCAGTTCTTC,CASSPSGSRGEQFF
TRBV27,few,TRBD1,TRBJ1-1,TGTGCCAGCAGTTTCCCGCTTCCACGACAGGGGGCACGGGTGGCGAACACTGAAGCTTTCTTT,CASSFPLPRQGARVANTEAFF
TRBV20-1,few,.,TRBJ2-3,TGCAGTGCTAGCAGGAAAGCGACGTCAGTGGGGGATACGCAGTATTTT,CSASRKATSVGDTQYF
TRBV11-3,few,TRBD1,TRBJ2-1,TGTGCCAGCAGGGACAGGGGCGAATCCCCCCTTAGCTTC,CASRDRGESPLSF
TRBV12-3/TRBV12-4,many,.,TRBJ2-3,TGTGCCAGCAGTTTTGGGGGGGCAGAATACACAGATACGCAGTATTTT,CASSFGGAEYTDTQYF
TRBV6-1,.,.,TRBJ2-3,TGTGCCAGCAGTCCCCGGGACACTGGTGGGGCAGATACGCAGTATTTT,CASSPRDTGGADTQYF
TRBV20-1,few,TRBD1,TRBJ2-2,TGCAGTGCTAGAGTGGGACAGTCAATCACCGGGGAGCTGTTTTTT,CSARVGQSITGELFF
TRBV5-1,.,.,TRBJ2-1,TGCGCCAGCAGCTTCTACGGGGCCAGCTCCTACAATGAGCAGTTCTTC,CASSFYGASSYNEQFF
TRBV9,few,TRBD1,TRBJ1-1,TGTGCCAGCAGCGTAGGACAGGGGGTCCCGAACACTGAAGCTTTCTTT,CASSVGQGVPNTEAFF
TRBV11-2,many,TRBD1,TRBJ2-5,TGTGCCAGCAGCTGGACAGGGTTCGGAAAAGAGACCCAGTACTTC,CASSWTGFGKETQYF
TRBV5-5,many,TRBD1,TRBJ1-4,TGTGCCAGCAGCCCCACAGGGGGCAGGGAAAAACTGTTTTTT,CASSPTGGREKLFF
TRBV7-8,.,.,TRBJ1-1,TGTGCCAGCAGCTTAGTGCCAGGGCGTGTGGACACTGAAGCTTTCTTT,CASSLVPGRVDTEAFF
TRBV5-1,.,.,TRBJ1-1,TGCGCCAGCAGCTTGGAGGGACACTCTAACACTGAAGCTTTCTTT,CASSLEGHSNTEAFF
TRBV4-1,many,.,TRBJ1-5,TGCGCCAGCAGAGACGGACCAGATAGCAATCAGCCCCAGCATTTT,CASRDGPDSNQPQHF
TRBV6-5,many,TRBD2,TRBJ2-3,TGTGCCAGCAGTTATCGGAAGGGGATGACTAGCGGAAGCACAGATACGCAGTATTTT,CASSYRKGMTSGSTDTQYF
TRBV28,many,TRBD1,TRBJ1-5,TGTGCCAGCACCTTGAAGGACAGGATTGTTTTTAGCAATCAGCCCCAGCATTTT,CASTLKDRIVFSNQPQHF
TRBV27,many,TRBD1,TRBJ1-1,TGTGCCAGCAGTTTACAGGGGGCTAGAACTGAAGCTTTCTTT,CASSLQGARTEAFF
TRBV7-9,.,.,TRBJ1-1,TGTGCCAGCAGCAATCCGGGAGGGAACACTGAAGCTTTCTTT,CASSNPGGNTEAFF
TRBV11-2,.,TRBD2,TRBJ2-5,TGTGCCAGCAGCTTAGTGTTGCGGGAGGTCCTTGAGGAGACCCAGTACTTC,CASSLVLREVLEETQYF
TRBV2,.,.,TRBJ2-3,TGTGCCAGCATGGCTTCCCCTAGCACAGATACGCAGTATTTT,CASMASPSTDTQYF
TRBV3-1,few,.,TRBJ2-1,TGTGCCAGCAGCCCCCGGGACTCCAATGAGCAGTTCTTC,CASSPRDSNEQFF
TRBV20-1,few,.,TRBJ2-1,TGCAGTGCTAGAGATCCGAGCAAGACCAACTACAATGAGCAGTTCTTC,CSARDPSKTNYNEQFF